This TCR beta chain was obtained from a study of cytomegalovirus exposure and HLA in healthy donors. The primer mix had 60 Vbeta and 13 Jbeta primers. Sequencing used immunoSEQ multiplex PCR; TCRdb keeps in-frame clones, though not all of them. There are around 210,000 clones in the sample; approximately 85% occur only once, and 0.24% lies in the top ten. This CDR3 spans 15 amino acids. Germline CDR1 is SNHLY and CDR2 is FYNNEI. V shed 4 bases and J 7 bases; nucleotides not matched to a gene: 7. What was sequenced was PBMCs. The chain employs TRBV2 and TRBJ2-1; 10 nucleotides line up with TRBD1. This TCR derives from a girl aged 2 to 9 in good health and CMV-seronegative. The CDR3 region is CASSADRGLRNEQFF. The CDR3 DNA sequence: TGTGCCAGCAGTGCGGACAGGGGGTTGCGGAATGAGCAGTTCTTC.